This T cell receptor beta chain stems from a study of blood T cell repertoires in COVID-19. Turning to the study itself: Samples taken during acute and convalescent COVID-19 were collected in the United States, Italy and Spain.

In this sample, this clone turned up a few times. Those enrolled, adults aged roughly 18 to 100 years, came from 24 US areas. Original analysis: Estimates of nucleated cell counts were drawn from the amplification of reference gene primers. The assay was immunoSEQ multiplex PCR, and TCRdb's table has in-frame clones only and misses some. The DNA was the basis for D and trimming; V, J and clone size are from that table. The data show 250,000 to 350,000 clones, 75% to 90% seen once. Sequenced: PBMCs or T cells enriched from blood (not recorded which). The TCR comes from a woman between 18 and 29 years old who had recovered from COVID-19.

CDR3 region: CASRPAGVGTEAFF. The DNA for the CDR3 is TGTGCCAGCAGGCCGGCAGGGGTAGGGACTGAAGCTTTCTTT. V is TRBV28 and J is TRBJ1-1, with a tentative D call TRBD1 (6 bases). The germline V gene encodes CDR1 MDHEN and CDR2 SYDVKM. V gave up 6 bases and J gave up 5 bases, with 16 bases separating them. The CDR3 has 14 residues.